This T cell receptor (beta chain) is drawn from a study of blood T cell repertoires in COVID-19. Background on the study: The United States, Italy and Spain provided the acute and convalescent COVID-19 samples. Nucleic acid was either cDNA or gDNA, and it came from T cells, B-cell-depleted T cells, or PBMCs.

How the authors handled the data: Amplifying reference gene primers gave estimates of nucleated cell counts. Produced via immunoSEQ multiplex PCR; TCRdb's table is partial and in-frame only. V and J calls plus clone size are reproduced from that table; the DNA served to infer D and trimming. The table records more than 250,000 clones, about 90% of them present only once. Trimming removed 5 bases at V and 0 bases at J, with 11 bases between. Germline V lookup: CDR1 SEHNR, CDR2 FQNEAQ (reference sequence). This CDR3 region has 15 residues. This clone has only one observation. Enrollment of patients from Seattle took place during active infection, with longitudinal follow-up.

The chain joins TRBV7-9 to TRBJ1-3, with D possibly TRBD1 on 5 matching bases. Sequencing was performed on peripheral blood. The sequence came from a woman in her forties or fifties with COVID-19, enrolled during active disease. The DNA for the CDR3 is TGTGCCAGCAGCCCCGTGGGGGGCTCTGGAAACACCATATATTTT. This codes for CASSPVGGSGNTIYF.